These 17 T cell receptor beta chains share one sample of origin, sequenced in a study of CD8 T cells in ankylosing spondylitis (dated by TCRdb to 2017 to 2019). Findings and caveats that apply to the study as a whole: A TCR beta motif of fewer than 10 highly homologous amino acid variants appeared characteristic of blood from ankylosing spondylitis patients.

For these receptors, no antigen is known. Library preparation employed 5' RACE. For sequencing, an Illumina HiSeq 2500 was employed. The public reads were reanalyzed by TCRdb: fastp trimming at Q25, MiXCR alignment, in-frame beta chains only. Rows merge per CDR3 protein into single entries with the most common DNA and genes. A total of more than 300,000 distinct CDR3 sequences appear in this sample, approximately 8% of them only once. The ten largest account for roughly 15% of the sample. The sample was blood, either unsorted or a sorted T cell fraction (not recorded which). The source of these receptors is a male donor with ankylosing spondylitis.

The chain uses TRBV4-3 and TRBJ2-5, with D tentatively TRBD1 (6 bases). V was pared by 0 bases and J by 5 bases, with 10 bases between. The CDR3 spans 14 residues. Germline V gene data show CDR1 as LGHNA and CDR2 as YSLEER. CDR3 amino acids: CASSQEGARETQYF. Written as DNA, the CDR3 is TGCGCCAGCAGCCAAGAGGGGGCCCGGGAGACCCAGTACTTC.

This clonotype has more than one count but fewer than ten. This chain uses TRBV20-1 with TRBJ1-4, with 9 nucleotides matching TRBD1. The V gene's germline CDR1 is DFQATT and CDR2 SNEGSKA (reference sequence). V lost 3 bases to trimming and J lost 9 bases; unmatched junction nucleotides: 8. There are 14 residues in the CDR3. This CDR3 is CSASPGTGYQKLFF. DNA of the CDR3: TGCAGTGCTAGCCCCGGGACAGGGTATCAAAAACTGTTTTTT.

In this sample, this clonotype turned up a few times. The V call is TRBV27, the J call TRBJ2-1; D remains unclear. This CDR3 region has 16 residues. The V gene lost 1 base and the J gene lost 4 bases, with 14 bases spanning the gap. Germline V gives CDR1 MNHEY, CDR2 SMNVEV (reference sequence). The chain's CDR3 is CASSLFLPSLYNEQFF. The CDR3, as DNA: TGTGCCAGCAGTTTATTCCTCCCCTCTCTATACAATGAGCAGTTCTTC.

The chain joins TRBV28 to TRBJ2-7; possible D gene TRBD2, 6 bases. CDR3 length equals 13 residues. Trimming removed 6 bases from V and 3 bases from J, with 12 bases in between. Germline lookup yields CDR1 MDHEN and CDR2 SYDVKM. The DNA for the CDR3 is TGTGCCAGCAGGCCCGGAGGGTTCTACGAGCAGTACTTC. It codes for CASRPGGFYEQYF.

CDR3 region: CATSGNLRGRSNEQFF. The CDR3 DNA reads as TGTGCCACCAGTGGAAATCTTCGGGGCAGGTCGAATGAGCAGTTCTTC. The chain uses TRBV24-1 and TRBJ2-1; D possibly uses TRBD1 or TRBD2 (5 bases each). Germline V lookup: CDR1 KGHDR, CDR2 SFDVKD. The CDR3 covers 16 residues. Trimming removed 5 bases from V and 7 bases from J, with 20 bases in between.

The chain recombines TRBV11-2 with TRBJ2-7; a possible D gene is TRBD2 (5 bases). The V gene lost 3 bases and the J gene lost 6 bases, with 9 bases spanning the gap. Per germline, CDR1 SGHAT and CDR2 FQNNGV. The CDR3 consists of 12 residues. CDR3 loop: CASSLEVGEQYF. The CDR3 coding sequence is TGTGCCAGCAGCTTGGAGGTGGGCGAGCAGTACTTC.

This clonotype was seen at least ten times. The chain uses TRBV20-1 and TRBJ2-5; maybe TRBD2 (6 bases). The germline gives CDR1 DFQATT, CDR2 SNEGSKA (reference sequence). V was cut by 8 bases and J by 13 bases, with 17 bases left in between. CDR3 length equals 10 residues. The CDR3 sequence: CSPEGRLRYF. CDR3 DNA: TGCAGTCCGGAGGGCAGACTGCGGTACTTC.

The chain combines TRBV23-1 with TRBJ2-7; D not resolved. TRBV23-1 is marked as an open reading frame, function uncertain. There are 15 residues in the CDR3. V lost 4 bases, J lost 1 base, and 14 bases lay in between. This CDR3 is CASSLEAVESYEQYF. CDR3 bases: TGCGCCAGCAGTCTCGAAGCCGTCGAATCCTACGAGCAGTACTTC.

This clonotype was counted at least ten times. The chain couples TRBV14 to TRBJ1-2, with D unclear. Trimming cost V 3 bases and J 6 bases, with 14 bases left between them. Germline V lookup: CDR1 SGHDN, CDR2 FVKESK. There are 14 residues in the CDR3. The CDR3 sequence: CASSHDTAAHGYTF. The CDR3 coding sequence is TGTGCCAGCAGCCACGATACAGCGGCCCATGGCTACACCTTC.

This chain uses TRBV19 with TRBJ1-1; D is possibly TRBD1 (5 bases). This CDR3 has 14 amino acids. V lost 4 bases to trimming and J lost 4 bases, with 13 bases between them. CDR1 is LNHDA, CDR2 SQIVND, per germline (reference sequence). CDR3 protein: CASSRGNTGTEAFF. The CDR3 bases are TGTGCCAGTAGTAGAGGGAATACAGGCACTGAAGCTTTCTTT.

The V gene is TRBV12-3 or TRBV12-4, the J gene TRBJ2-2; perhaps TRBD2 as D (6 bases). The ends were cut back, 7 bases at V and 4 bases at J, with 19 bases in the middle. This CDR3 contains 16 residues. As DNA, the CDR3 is TGTGCCAGCACTCCCCCCCGCCCGGGAGCCACCGGGGAGCTGTTTTTT. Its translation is CASTPPRPGATGELFF.

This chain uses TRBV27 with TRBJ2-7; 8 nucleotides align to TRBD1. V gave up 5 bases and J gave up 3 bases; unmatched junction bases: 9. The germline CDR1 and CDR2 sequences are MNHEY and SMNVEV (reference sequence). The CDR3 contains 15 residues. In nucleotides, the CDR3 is TGTGCCAGCAGTAGGAGGACAGGGAGTTTCTACGAGCAGTACTTC. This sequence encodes CASSRRTGSFYEQYF.

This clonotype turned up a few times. For the CDR3, the DNA is TGTGCCAGCAGCATTCCAGGGGGCGAGGGGACTGAAGCTTTCTTT. Protein product: CASSIPGGEGTEAFF. The chain links TRBV7-9 to TRBJ1-1; 8 bases map to TRBD1. The CDR3 totals 15 residues. The germline V gene encodes CDR1 SEHNR and CDR2 FQNEAQ (reference sequence). V lost 5 bases and J lost 5; bases outside the gene matches: 10.

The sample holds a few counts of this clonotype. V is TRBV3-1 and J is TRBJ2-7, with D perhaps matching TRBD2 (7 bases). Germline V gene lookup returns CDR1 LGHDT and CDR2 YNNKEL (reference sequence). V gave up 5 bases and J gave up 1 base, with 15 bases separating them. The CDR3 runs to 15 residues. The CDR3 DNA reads TGTGCCAGCAGCGCGAGGGGGGGTGGATCCTACGAGCAGTACTTC. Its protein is CASSARGGGSYEQYF.

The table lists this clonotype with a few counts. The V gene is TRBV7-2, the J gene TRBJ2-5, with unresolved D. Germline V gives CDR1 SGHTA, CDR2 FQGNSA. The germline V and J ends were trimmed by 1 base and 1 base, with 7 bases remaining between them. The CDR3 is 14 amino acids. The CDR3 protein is CASSLEWAQETQYF. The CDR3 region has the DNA TGTGCCAGCAGCTTAGAGTGGGCCCAAGAGACCCAGTACTTC.

CDR3 nucleotide sequence: TGCAGTGCTTATCTAGCGGGCACAGATACGCAGTATTTT. It specifies CSAYLAGTDTQYF. The chain employs TRBV20-1 and TRBJ2-3; the match to TRBD2 covers 7 bases. The V segment lost 5 bases and the J segment 1 base; nucleotides outside the gene matches: 3. Germline V gene sequence: CDR1 DFQATT, CDR2 SNEGSKA (reference sequence). The CDR3 runs 13 residues.

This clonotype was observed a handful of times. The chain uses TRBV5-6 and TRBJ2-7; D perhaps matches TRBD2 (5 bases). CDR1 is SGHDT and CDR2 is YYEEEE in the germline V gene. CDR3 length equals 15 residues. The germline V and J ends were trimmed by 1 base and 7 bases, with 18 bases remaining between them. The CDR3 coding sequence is TGTGCCAGCAGCTTGAGGCCACCCCTCGCGGGTGAGCAGTACTTC. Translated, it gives CASSLRPPLAGEQYF.